This T cell receptor (beta chain) was retrieved from a study of monozygotic twins with inflammatory bowel disease. Study-level findings and limits: Distinguishing T cell subtypes was not possible.

Germline CDR1 reads SGHRS; CDR2 reads YFSETQ. The CDR3 has 14 residues. As for this clonotype: No antigen is known for it.

Donors each gave over 2 ml of blood. No DNA is given; TCRdb re-called the 5' RACE reads and lists each CDR3 protein once. The listing contains 150,000 or so distinct CDR3 sequences. Sequenced: blood. The TCR originated in a human donor with ulcerative colitis or Crohn's disease, or a healthy co-twin of an affected twin (not recorded which). V and J are TRBV5-1 and TRBJ1-2. The CDR3 loop is CASSSDGTVYGYTF.